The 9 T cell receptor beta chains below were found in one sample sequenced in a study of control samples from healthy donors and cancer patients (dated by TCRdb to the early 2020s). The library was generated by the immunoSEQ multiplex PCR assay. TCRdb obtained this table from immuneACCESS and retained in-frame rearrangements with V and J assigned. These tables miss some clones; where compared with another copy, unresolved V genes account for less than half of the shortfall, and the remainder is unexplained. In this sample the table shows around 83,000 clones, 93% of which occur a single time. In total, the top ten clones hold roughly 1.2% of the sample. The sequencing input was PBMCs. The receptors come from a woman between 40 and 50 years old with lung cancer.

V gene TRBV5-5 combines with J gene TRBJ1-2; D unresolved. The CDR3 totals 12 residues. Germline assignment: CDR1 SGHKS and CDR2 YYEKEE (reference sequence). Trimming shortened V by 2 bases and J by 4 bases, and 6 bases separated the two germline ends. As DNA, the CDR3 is TGTGCCAGCAGCTTACTCAGCTATGGCTACACCTTC. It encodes CASSLLSYGYTF.

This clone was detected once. CDR3 region: CASSYRAGGPYEQYF. The CDR3 DNA reads TGTGCCAGCAGTTATCGAGCGGGGGGGCCGTACGAGCAGTACTTC. This chain joins TRBV28 and TRBJ2-7, with 10 bases that match TRBD2. After removal of 4 bases from V and 4 bases from J, the junction contained 7 bases not matched to a gene. In germline, CDR1 is MDHEN, CDR2 SYDVKM. The CDR3 spans 15 residues.

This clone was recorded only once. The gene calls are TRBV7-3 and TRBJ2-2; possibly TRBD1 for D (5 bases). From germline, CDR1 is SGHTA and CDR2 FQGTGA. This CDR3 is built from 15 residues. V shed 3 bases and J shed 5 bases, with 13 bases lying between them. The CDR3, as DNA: TGTGCCAGCAGCTTCGGACACCTTCGGACCGGGGAGCTGTTTTTT. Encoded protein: CASSFGHLRTGELFF.

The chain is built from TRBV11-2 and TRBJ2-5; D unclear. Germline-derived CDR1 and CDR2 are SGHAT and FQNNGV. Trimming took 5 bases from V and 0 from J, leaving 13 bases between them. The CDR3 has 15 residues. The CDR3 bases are TGTGCCAGCAGCGCCGCCTGGGGATACCAAGAGACCCAGTACTTC. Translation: CASSAAWGYQETQYF.

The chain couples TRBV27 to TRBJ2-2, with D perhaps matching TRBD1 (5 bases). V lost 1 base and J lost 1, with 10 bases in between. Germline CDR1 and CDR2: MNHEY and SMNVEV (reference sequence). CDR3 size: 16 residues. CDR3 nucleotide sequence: TGTGCCAGCAGTTTATTGGTCCAGGGGAACACCGGGGAGCTGTTTTTT. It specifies CASSLLVQGNTGELFF.

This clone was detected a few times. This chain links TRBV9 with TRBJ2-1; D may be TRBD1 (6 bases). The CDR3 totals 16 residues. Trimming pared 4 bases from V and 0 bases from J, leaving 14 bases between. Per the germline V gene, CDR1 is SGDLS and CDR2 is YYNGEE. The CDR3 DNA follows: TGTGCCAGCAGCCAGACAGGTCTTAGCTCCTACAATGAGCAGTTCTTC. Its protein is CASSQTGLSSYNEQFF.

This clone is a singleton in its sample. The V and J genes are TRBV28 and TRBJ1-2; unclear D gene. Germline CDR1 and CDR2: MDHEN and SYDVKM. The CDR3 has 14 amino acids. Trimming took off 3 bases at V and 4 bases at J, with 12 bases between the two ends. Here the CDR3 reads CASSFDTWAYGYTF. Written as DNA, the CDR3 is TGTGCCAGCAGTTTTGATACTTGGGCCTATGGCTACACCTTC.

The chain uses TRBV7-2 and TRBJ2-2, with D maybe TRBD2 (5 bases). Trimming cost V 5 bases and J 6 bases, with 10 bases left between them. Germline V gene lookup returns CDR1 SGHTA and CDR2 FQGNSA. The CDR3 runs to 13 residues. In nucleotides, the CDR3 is TGTGCCAGCAGCAAGCGGTGGGCCGGGGAGCTGTTTTTT. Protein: CASSKRWAGELFF.

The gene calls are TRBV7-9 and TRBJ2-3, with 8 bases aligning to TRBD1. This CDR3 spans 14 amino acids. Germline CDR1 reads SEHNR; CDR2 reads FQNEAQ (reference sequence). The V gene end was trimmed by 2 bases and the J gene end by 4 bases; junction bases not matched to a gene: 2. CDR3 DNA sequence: TGTGCCAGCAGCTTACGGACAGGGCCAGATACGCAGTATTTT. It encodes CASSLRTGPDTQYF. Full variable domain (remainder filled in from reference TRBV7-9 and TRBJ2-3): DTGVSQNPRHKITKRGQNVTFRCDPISEHNRLYWYRQTLGQGPEFLTYFQNEAQLEKSRLLSDRFSAERPKGSFSTLEIQRTEQGDSAMYLCASSLRTGPDTQYFGPGTRLTVL.